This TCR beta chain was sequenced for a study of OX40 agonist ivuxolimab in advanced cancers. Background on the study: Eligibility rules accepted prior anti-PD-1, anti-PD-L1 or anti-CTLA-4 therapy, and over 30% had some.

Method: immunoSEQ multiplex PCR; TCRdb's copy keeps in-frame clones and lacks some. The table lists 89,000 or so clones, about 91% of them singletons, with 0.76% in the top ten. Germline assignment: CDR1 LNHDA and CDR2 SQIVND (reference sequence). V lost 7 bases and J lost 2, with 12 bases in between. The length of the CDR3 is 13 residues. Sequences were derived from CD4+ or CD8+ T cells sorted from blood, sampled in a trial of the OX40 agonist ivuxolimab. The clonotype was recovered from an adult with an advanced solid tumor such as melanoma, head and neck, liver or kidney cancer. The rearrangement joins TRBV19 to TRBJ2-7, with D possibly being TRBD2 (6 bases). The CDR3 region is CASTPEGAYEQYF. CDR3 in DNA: TGTGCCAGTACCCCGGAGGGAGCCTACGAGCAGTACTTC. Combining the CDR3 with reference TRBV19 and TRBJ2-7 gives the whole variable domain DGGITQSPKYLFRKEGQNVTLSCEQNLNHDAMYWYRQDPGQGLRLIYYSQIVNDFQKGDIAEGYSVSREKKESFPLTVTSAQKNPTAFYLCASTPEGAYEQYFGPGTRLTVT.